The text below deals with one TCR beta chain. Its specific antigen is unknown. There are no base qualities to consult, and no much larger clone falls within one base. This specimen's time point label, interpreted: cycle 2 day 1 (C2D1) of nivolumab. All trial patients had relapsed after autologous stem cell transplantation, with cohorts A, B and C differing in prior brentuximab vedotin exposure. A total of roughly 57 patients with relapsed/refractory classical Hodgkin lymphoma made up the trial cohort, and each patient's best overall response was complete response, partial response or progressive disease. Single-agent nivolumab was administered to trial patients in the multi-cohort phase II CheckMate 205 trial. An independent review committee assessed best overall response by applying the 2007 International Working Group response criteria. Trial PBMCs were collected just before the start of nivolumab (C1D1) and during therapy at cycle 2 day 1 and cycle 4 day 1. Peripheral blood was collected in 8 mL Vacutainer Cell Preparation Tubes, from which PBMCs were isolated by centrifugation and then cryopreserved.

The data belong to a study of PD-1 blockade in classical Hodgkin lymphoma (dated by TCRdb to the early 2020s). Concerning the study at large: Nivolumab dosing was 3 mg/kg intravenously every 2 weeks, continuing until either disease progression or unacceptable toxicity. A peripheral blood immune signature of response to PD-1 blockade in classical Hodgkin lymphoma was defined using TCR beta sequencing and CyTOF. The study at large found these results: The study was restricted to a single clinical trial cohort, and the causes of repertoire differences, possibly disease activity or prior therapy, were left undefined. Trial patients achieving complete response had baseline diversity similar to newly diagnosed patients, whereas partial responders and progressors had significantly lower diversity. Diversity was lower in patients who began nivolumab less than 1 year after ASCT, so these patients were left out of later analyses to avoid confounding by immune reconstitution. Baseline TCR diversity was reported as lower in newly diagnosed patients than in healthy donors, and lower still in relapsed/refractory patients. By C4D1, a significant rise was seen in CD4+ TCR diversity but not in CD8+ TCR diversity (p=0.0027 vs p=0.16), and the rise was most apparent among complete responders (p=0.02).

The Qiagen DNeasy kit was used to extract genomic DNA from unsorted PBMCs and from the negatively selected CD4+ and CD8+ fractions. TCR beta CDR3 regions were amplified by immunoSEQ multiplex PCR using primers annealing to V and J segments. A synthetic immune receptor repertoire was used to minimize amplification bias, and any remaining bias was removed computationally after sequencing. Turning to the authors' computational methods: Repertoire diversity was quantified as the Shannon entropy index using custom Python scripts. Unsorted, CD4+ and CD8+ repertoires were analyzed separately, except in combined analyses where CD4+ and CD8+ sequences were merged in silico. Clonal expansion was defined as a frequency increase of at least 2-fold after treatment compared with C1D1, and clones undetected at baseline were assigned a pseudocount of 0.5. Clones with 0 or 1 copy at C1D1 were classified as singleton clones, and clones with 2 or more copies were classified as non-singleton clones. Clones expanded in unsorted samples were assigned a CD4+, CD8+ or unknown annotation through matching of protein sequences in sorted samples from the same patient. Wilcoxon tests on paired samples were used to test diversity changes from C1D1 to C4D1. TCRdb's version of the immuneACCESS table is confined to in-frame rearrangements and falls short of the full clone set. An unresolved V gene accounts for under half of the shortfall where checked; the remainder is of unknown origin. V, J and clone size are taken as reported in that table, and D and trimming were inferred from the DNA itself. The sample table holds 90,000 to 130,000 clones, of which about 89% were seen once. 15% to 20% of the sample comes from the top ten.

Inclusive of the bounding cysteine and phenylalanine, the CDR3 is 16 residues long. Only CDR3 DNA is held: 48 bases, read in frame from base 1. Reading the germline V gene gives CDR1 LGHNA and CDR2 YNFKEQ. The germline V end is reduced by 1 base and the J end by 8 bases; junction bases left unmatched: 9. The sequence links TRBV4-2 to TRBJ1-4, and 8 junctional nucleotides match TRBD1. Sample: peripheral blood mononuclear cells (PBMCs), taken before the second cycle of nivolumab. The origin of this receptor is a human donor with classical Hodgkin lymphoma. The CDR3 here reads CASSQVIPGQDEKLFF. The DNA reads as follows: TGTGCCAGCAGCCAAGTTATACCGGGACAGGACGAAAAACTGTTTTTT.